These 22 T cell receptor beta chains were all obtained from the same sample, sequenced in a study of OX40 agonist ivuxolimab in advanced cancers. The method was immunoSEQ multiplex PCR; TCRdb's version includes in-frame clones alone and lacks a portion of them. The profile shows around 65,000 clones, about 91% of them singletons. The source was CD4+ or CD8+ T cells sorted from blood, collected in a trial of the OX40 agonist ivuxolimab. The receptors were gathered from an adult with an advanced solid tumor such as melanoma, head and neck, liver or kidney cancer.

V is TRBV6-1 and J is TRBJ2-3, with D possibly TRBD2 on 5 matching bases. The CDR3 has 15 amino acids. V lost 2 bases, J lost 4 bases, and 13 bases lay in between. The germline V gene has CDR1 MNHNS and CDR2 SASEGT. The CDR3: CASSEWESAADTQYF. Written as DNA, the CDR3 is TGTGCCAGCAGTGAATGGGAGTCGGCGGCAGATACGCAGTATTTT.

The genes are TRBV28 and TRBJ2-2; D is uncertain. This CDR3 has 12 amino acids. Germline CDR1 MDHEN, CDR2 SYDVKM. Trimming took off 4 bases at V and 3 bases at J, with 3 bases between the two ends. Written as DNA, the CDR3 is TGTGCCAGCAGTTCCTACACCGGGGAGCTGTTTTTT. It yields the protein CASSSYTGELFF.

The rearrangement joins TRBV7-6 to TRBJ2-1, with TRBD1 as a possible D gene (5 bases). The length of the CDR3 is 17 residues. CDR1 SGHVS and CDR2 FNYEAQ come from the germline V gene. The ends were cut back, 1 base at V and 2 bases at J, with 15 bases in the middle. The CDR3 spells CASSLGIPRVTYNEQFF. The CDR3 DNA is TGTGCCAGCAGCTTAGGCATCCCCAGGGTCACCTACAATGAGCAGTTCTTC.

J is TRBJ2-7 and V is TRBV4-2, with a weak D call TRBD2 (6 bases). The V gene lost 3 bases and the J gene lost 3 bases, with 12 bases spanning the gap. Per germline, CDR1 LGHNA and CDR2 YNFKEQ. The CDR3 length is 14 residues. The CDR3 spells CASSQTSPDYEQYF. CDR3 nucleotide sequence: TGTGCCAGCAGCCAGACTAGTCCCGACTACGAGCAGTACTTC.

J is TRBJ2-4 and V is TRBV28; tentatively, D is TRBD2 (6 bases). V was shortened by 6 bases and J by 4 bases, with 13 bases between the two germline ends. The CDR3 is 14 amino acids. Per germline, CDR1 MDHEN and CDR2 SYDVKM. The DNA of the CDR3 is TGTGCCAGCAGCAAACCCCGGGAGAAAAACATTCAGTACTTC. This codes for CASSKPREKNIQYF.

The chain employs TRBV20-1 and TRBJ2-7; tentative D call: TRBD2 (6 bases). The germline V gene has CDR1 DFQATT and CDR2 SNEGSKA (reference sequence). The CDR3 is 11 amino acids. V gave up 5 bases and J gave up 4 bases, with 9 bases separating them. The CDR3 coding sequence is TGCAGTGCTCGGAGCGGGTACGAGCAGTACTTC. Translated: CSARSGYEQYF.

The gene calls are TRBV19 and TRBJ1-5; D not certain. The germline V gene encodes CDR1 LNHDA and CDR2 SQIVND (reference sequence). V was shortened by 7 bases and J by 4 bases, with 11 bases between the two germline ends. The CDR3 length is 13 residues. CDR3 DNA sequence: TGTGCCAGTAACATACGGGAAAATCAGCCCCAGCATTTT. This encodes CASNIRENQPQHF.

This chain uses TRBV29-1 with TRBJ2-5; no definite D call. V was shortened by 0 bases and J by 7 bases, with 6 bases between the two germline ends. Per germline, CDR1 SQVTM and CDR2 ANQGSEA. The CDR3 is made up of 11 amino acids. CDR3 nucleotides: TGCAGCGTTGAAGACGGGTGGACCCAGTACTTC. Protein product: CSVEDGWTQYF.

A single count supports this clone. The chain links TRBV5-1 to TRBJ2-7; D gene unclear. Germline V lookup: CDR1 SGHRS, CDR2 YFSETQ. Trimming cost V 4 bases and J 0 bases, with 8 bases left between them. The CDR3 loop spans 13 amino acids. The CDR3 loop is CASSEDPSYEQYF. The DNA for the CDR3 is TGCGCCAGCAGCGAGGACCCCTCCTACGAGCAGTACTTC.

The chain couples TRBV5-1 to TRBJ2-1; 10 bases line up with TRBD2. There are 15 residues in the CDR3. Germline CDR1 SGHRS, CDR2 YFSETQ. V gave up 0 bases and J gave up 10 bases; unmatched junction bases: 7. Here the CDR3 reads CASSLVLAGAREQFF. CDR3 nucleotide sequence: TGCGCCAGCAGCTTGGTTCTAGCGGGAGCGAGGGAGCAGTTCTTC.

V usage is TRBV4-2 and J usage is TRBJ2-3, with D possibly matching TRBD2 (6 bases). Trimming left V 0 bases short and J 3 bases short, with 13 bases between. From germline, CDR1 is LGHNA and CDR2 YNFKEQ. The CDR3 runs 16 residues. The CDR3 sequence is CASSQEPGVGTDTQYF. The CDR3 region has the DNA TGTGCCAGCAGCCAAGAGCCGGGAGTGGGTACAGATACGCAGTATTTT.

The CDR3 reads CSVGTGTAYEQYF. The CDR3 DNA reads TGCAGCGTTGGGACCGGGACAGCCTACGAGCAGTACTTC. The chain combines TRBV29-1 with TRBJ2-7; 7 nucleotides align to TRBD1. With 4 bases clipped from V and 2 bases from J, the junction kept 5 bases outside the gene matches. The germline V gene has CDR1 SQVTM and CDR2 ANQGSEA. The CDR3 length is 13 residues.

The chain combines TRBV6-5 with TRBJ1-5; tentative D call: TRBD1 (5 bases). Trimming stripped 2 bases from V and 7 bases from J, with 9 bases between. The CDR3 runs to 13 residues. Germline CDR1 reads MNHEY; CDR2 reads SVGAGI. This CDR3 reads CASSYQGRQPQHF. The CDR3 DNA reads TGTGCCAGCAGTTACCAGGGACGGCAGCCCCAGCATTTT.

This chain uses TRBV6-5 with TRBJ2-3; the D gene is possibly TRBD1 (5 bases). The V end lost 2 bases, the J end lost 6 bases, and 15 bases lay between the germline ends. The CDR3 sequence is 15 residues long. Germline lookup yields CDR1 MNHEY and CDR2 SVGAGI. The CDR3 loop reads CASSYETVTPDTQYF. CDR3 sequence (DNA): TGTGCCAGCAGTTACGAGACAGTGACCCCGGATACGCAGTATTTT.

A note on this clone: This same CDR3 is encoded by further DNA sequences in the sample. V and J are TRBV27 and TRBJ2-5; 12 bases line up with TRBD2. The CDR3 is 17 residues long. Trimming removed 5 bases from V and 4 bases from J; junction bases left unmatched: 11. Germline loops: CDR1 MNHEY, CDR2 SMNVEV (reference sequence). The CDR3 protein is CASSPRGLAGPLETQYF. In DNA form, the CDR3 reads TGTGCCAGCAGTCCCCGCGGACTAGCGGGGCCTCTAGAGACCCAGTACTTC.

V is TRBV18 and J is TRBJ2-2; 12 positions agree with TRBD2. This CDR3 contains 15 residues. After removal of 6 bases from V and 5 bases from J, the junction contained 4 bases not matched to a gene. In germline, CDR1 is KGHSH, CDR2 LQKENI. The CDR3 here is CASSLGLAGTGELFF. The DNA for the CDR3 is TGTGCCAGCTCGCTTGGACTAGCGGGAACCGGGGAGCTGTTTTTT.

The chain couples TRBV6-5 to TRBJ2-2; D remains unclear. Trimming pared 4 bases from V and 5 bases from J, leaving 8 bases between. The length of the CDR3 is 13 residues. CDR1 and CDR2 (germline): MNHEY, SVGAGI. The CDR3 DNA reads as TGTGCCAGCAGTTCCATGAAAACCGGGGAGCTGTTTTTT. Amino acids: CASSSMKTGELFF.

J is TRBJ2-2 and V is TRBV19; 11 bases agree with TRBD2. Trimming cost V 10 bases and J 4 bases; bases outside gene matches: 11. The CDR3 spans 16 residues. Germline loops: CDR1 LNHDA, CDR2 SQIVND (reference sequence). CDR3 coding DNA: TGTGCCACTGGGGCCGGACTAGCGGGTACCACCGGGGAGCTGTTTTTT. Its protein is CATGAGLAGTTGELFF.

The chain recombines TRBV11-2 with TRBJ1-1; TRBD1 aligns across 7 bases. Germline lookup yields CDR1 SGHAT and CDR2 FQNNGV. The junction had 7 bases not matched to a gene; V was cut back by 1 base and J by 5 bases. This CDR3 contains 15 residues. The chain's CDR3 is CASSLGQGGLTEAFF. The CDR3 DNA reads TGTGCCAGCAGCTTAGGACAGGGAGGGTTGACTGAAGCTTTCTTT.

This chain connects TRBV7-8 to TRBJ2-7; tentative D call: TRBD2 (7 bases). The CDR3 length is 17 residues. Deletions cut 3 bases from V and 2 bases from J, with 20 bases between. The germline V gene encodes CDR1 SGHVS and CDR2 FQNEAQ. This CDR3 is CASSLSLGGGGPYEQYF. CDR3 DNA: TGTGCCAGCAGCTTGTCACTGGGAGGGGGGGGACCCTACGAGCAGTACTTC.

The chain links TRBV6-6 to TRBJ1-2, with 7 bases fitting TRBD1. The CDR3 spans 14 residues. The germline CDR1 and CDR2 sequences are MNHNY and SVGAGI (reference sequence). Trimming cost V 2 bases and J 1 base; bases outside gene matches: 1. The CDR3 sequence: CASSYGTDNYGYTF. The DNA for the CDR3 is TGTGCCAGCAGTTACGGGACAGATAACTATGGCTACACCTTC.

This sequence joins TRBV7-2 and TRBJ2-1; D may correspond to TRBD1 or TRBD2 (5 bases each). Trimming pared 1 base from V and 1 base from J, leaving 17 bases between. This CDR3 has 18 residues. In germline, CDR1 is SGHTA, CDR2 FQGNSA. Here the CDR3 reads CASSLVHIWGMSYNEQFF. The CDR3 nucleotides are TGTGCCAGCAGCTTAGTCCATATTTGGGGGATGTCCTACAATGAGCAGTTCTTC.